The sequence of this TCR beta chain was determined in a study of OX40 agonist ivuxolimab in advanced cancers. The study in broad terms: Ivuxolimab was a fully human IgG2 agonistic monoclonal antibody targeting the costimulatory receptor OX40 (CD134). Intravenous ivuxolimab was administered to patients every 2 weeks at six dose levels: 0.01, 0.1, 0.3, 1.5, 3 and 10 mg/kg. Of the roughly 50 dose-escalation patients, hepatocellular carcinoma was present in around 20, melanoma in about 15, renal cell carcinoma in 9 and head and neck cancer in 9. In the dose-escalation cohort, around 80% of patients were male, and the mean age was roughly 60 years with a range of roughly 20 to 80. Patients were allowed to have had prior anti-PD-1, anti-PD-L1 or anti-CTLA-4 therapy, and roughly two fifths of the dose-escalation patients had been treated with checkpoint inhibitors. Partial responses occurred in three dose-escalation patients, of whom one had hepatocellular carcinoma and two had cutaneous melanoma. The purpose of peripheral TCRbeta sequencing was to test whether ivuxolimab changed TCR sequence diversity and led to clonal T-cell expansion. The paper describes the monotherapy dose-escalation part (N of about 52 patients) of the phase I trial of ivuxolimab. What the authors observed across the whole study: Antigen specificity was not determined for the clonally expanded peripheral T cells. After ivuxolimab, expanded clones were on average more numerous among CD8+ T cells than among CD4+ T cells. In partial responders in the 0.1-3.0 mg/kg groups, normalized peripheral clonal expansion was found to be among the lowest, especially among CD8+ T cells. At doses from 0.1 to 3.0 mg/kg, clonal expansion was seen in both CD4+ and CD8+ blood T cells between baseline and week 6. Low levels of normalized T-cell clonal expansion were also shown by some nonresponding patients.

With respect to this clone: No antigen is known for it. Qualities for individual bases were not recorded, and no much larger clone is one base off.

The trial excluded patients who had a history of autoimmune disease or who were on systemic immunosuppression. Peripheral blood for TCR sequencing was drawn from every dose cohort at baseline, at cycle 4 day 1 and at cycle 7 day 1. Samples were obtained from an open-label, multicenter, first-in-human phase I dose-escalation trial of ivuxolimab. Adults with locally advanced or metastatic head and neck squamous cell, hepatocellular, melanoma or renal cell carcinoma were enrolled in the trial. Before TCR sequencing, CD4+ T cells and CD8+ T cells were sorted from peripheral blood as separate populations. Trimming accounts for 5 bases at V and 0 bases at J, while the number of junction bases matched to no gene is 8. The germline V gene (reference sequence) yields LNHDA for CDR1 and SQIVND for CDR2. From the cysteine through the phenylalanine, the CDR3 covers 17 amino acids. Only the CDR3 region is kept as DNA, spanning 51 bases read in frame from base 1.

Genomic DNA was isolated from the sorted cells so that the TCRbeta CDR3 region could be sequenced. The immunoSEQ Assay was used to sequence the TCRbeta CDR3 regions. TCRdb stores this immuneACCESS table with in-frame sequences only. Part of the clones is absent; in the studies checked, under half of the shortfall reflects unresolved V genes, and no reason is known for the rest. The sample has some 78,000 clones on record, about 88% of them singletons. 0.45% to 0.55% of the sample goes to the ten largest clones. This specimen consisted of CD4+ or CD8+ T cells sorted from blood, obtained in a trial of the OX40 agonist ivuxolimab. This chain joins TRBV19 to TRBJ1-3; 9 bases in between match TRBD1. This receptor was taken from an adult with an advanced solid tumor such as melanoma, head and neck, liver or kidney cancer. The nucleotides read TGTGCCAGTAGTGCCGCCAGGGACAGGGCCTCTGGAAACACCATATATTTT. It translates to CASSAARDRASGNTIYF.